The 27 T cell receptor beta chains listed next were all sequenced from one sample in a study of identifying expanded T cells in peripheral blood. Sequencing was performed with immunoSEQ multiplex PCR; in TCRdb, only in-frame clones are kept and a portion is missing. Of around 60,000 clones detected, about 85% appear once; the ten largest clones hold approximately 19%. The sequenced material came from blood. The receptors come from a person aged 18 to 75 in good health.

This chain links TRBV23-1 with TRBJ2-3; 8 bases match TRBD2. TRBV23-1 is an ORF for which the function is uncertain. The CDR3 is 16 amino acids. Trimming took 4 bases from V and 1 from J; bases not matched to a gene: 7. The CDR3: CASSPGGRRRTDTQYF. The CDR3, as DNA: TGCGCCAGCAGTCCGGGGGGGAGGCGGCGCACAGATACGCAGTATTTT.

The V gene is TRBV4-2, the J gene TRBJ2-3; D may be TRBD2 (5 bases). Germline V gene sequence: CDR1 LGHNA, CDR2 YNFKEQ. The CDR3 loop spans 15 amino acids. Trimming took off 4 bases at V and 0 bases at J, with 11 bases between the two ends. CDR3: CASSPQKRSTDTQYF. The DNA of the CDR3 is TGTGCCAGCAGCCCCCAGAAGCGGAGCACAGATACGCAGTATTTT.

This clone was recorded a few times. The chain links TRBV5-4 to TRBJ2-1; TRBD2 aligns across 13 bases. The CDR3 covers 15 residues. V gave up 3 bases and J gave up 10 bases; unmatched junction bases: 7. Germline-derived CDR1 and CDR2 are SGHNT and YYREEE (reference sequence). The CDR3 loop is CASSSGTSGMREQFF. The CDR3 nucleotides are TGTGCCAGCAGCTCCGGGACTAGCGGGATGAGGGAGCAGTTCTTC.

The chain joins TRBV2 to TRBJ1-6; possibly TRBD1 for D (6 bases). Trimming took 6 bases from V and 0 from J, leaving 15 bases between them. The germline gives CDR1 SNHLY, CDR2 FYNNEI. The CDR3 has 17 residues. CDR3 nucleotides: TGTGCCAGCAGCAAGGGGGGACGTCGCTCCTATAATTCACCCCTCCACTTT. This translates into CASSKGGRRSYNSPLHF.

CDR3 in DNA: TGTGCCAGCAGCAAATTAGGTAGAGATACGCAGTATTTT. It specifies CASSKLGRDTQYF. The chain is built from TRBV14 and TRBJ2-3; D gene uncertain. V dropped 5 bases and J dropped 5 bases, with 11 bases sitting between them. The CDR3 contains 13 residues. The germline V gene encodes CDR1 SGHDN and CDR2 FVKESK.

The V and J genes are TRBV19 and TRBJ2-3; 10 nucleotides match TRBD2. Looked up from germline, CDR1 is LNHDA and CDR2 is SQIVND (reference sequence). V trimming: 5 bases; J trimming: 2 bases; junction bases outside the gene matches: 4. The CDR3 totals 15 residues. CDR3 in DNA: TGTGCCAGTAGTGTTCTAGCGGGGGCCACAGATACGCAGTATTTT. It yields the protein CASSVLAGATDTQYF.

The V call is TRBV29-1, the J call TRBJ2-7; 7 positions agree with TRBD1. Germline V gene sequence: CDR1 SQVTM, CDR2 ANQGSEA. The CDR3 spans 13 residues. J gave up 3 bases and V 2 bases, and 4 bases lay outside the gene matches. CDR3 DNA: TGCAGCGTTGAAACTCGACAGGGCTACGAGCAGTACTTC. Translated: CSVETRQGYEQYF.

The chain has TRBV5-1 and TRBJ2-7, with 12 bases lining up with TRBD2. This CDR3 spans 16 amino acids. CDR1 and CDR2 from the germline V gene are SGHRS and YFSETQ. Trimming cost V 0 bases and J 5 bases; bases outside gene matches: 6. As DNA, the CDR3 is TGCGCCAGCAGCTTGGGGCTAGCGGGAGGGCCAAACGAGCAGTACTTC. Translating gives CASSLGLAGGPNEQYF.

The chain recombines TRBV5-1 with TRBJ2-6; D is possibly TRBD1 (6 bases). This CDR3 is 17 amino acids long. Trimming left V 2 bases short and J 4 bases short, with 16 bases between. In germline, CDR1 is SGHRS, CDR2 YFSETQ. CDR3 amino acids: CASSLELDRPGANVLTF. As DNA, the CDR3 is TGCGCCAGCAGCTTAGAACTAGACAGGCCCGGGGCCAACGTCCTGACTTTC.

CDR3 region: CASSQDGGLAIGELFF. DNA for the CDR3: TGTGCCAGCAGCCAAGATGGGGGACTAGCGATCGGGGAGCTGTTTTTT. The J gene is TRBJ2-2, the V gene TRBV4-2, with 10 nucleotides matching TRBD2. This CDR3 contains 16 residues. The germline gives CDR1 LGHNA, CDR2 YNFKEQ. Germline trimming cut 0 bases from V and 7 bases from J; bases unmatched to any gene: 5.

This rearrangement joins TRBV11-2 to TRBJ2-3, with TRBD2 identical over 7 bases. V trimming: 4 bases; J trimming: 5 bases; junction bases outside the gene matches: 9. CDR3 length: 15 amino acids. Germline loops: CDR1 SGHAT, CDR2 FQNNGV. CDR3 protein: CASSSGGRDLDTQYF. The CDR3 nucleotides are TGTGCCAGCAGCTCGGGCGGGAGAGATCTAGATACGCAGTATTTT.

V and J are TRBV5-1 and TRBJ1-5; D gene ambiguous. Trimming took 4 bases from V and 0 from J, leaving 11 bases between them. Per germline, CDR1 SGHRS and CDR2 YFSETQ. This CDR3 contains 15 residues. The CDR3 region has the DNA TGCGCCAGCAGCCCGGACGGAACTAGCAATCAGCCCCAGCATTTT. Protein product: CASSPDGTSNQPQHF.

CDR3 region: CASSLDDGLAGSNQETQYF. Here the CDR3 DNA reads TGTGCCAGCAGCTTAGATGATGGGCTAGCGGGAAGTAACCAAGAGACCCAGTACTTC. The gene calls are TRBV11-3 and TRBJ2-5, with TRBD2 matching 9 bases. Germline V gene sequence: CDR1 SGHNT, CDR2 YENEEA. This CDR3 region has 19 residues. Trimming at V came to 0 bases and at J to 0 bases, leaving 11 bases not matched to a gene.

The CDR3 protein is CAWSTGPYEQYF. The DNA for the CDR3 is TGTGCCTGGAGTACCGGCCCCTACGAGCAGTACTTC. The J gene is TRBJ2-7, the V gene TRBV30; no clear D. Trimming stripped 2 bases from V and 2 bases from J, with 7 bases between. In germline, CDR1 is GTSNPN, CDR2 SVGIG (reference sequence). This CDR3 comprises 12 residues.

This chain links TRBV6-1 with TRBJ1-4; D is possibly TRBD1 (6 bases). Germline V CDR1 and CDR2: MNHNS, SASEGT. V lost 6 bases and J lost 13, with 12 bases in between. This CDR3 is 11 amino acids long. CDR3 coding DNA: TGTGCCAGCAGACAGGGACCTGGACTGTTTTTT. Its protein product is CASRQGPGLFF.

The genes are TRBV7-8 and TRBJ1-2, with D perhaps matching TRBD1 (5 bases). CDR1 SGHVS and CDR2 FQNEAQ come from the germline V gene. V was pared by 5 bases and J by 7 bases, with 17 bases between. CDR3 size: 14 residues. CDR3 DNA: TGTGCCAGCAGCACCGACGCGCAGGGTTTTGGCTACACCTTC. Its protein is CASSTDAQGFGYTF.

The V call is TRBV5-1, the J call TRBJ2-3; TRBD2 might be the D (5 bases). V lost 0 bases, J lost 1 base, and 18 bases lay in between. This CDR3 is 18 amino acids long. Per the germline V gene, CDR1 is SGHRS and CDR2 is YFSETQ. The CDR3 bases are TGCGCCAGCAGCTTGGGCTCTACTACTATGCGGGGCACAGATACGCAGTATTTT. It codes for CASSLGSTTMRGTDTQYF.

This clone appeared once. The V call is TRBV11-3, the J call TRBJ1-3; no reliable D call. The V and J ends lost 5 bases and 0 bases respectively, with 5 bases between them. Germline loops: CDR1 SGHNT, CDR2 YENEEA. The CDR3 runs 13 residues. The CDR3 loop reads CASSHNSGNTIYF. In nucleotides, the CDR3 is TGTGCCAGCAGCCACAACTCTGGAAACACCATATATTTT.

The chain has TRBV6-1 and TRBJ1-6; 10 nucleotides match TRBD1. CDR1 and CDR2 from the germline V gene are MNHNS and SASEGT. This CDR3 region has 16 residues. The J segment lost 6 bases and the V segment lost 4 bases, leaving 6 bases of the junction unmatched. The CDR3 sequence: CASSAGQGSVNSPLHF. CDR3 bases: TGTGCCAGCAGTGCGGGACAGGGGAGCGTTAATTCACCCCTCCACTTT.

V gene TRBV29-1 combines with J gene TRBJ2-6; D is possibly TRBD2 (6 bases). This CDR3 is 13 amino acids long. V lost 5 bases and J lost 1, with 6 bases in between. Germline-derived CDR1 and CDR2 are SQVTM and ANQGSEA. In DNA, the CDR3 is TGCAGCGTTAGCGGGTCTGGGGCCAACGTCCTGACTTTC. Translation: CSVSGSGANVLTF.

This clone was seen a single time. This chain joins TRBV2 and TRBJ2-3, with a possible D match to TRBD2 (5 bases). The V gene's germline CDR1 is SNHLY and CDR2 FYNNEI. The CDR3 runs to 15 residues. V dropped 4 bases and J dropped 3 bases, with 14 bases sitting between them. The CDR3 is CASSAGVAGTDTQYF. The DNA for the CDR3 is TGTGCCAGCAGTGCCGGGGTTGCGGGTACAGATACGCAGTATTTT. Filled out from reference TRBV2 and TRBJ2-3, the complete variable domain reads EPEVTQTPSHQVTQMGQEVILRCVPISNHLYFYWYRQILGQKVEFLVSFYNNEISEKSEIFDDQFSVERPDGSNFTLKIRSTKLEDSAMYFCASSAGVAGTDTQYFGPGTRLTVL.

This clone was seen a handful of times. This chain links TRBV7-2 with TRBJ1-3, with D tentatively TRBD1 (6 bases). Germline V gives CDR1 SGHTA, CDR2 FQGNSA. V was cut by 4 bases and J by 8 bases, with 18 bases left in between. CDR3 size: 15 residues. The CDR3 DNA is TGTGCCAGCAGCTCCACCAGGGGCGGTAGGGACACCATATATTTT. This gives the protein CASSSTRGGRDTIYF.

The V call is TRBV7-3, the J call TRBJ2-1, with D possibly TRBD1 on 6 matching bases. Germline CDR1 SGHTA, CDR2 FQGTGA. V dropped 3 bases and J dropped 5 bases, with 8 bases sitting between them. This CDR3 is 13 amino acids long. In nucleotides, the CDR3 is TGTGCCAGCAGCTTGGGGGCCCACAATGAGCAGTTCTTC. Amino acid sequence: CASSLGAHNEQFF.

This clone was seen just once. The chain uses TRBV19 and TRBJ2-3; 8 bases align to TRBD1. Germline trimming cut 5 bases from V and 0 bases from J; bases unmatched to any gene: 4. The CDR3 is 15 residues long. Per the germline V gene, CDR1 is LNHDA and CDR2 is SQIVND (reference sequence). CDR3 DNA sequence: TGTGCCAGTAGTCCTTGGACAGGGAGCACAGATACGCAGTATTTT. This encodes CASSPWTGSTDTQYF.

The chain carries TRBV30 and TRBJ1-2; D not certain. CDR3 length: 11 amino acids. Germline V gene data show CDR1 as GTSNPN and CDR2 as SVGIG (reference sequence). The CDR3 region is CAGQSGYGYTF. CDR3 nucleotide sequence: TGTGCTGGCCAGTCCGGGTATGGCTACACCTTC.

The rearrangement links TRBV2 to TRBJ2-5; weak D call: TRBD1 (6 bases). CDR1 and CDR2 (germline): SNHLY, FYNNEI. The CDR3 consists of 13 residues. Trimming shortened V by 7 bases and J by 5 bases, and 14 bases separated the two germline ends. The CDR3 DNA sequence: TGTGCCAGCAACGGAGCGAGGGGGGAGACCCAGTACTTC. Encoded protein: CASNGARGETQYF.

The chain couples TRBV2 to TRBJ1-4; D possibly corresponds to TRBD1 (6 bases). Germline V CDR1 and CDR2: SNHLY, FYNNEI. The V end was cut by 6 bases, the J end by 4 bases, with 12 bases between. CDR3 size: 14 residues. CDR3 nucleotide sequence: TGTGCCAGCAGAGCCGGGACAAGTAATGAAAAACTGTTTTTT. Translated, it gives CASRAGTSNEKLFF.